This T cell receptor beta chain was profiled in a study of control samples from healthy donors and cancer patients. This clone was seen a few times. This CDR3 is 15 amino acids long. The germline V gene has CDR1 LGHNT and CDR2 FRNRAP. The trim removed 4 bases at V and 7 bases at J, leaving 6 bases unmatched. Clones were read by immunoSEQ multiplex PCR, and TCRdb kept only the in-frame ones, dropping some. The top ten hold about 20% of the sample, which has about 100,000 clones, roughly 87% seen once. This chain connects TRBV12-5 to TRBJ2-2; 10 bases are shared with TRBD1. The receptor was derived from a woman aged 45-59 years in good health. The sample consisted of blood. CDR3 sequence: CASGSRQGANGELFF. CDR3 bases: TGTGCTAGTGGTTCGCGACAGGGGGCGAACGGGGAGCTGTTTTTT.